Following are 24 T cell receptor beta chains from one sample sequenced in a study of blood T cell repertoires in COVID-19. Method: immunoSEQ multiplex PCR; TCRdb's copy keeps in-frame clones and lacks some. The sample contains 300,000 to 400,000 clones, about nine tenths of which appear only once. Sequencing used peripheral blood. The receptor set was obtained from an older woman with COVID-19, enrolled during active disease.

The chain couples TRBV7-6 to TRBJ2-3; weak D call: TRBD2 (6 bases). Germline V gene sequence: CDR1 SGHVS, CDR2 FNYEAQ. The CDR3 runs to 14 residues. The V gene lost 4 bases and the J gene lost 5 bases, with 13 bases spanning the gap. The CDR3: CASSWGGDRDTQYF. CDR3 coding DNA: TGTGCCAGCAGCTGGGGCGGGGATAGAGATACGCAGTATTTT.

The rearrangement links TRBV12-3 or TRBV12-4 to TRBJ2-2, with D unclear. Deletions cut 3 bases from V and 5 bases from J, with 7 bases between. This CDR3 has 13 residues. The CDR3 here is CASSFGQTGELFF. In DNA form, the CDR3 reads TGTGCCAGCAGTTTTGGCCAAACCGGGGAGCTGTTTTTT.

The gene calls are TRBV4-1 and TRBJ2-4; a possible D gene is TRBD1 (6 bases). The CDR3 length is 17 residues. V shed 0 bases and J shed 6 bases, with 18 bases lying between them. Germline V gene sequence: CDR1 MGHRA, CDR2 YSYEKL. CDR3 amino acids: CASSQDLQGLSPNIQYF. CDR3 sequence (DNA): TGCGCCAGCAGCCAAGATCTGCAGGGGCTGTCACCAAACATTCAGTACTTC.

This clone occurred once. The CDR3 here is CASSLALRAGGPTDTQYF. CDR3 DNA sequence: TGTGCCAGCAGCTTAGCGCTAAGAGCGGGGGGGCCCACAGATACGCAGTATTTT. The J gene is TRBJ2-3, the V gene TRBV7-2, with TRBD2 matching 10 bases. The length of the CDR3 is 18 residues. Germline CDR1 is SGHTA and CDR2 is FQGNSA. The V segment lost 0 bases and the J segment 2 bases; nucleotides outside the gene matches: 8. The whole variable domain, remainder taken from reference TRBV7-2 and TRBJ2-3, is GAGVSQSPSNKVTEKGKDVELRCDPISGHTALYWYRQSLGQGLEFLIYFQGNSAPDKSGLPSDRFSAERTGGSVSTLTIQRTQQEDSAVYLCASSLALRAGGPTDTQYFGPGTRLTVL.

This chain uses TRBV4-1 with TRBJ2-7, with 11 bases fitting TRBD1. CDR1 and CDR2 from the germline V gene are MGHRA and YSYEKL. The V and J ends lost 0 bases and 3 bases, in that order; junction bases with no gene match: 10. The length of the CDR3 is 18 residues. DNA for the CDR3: TGCGCCAGCAGCCAAGATCGTATGGGGACAGGGGGTAGCTACGAGCAGTACTTC. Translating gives CASSQDRMGTGGSYEQYF.

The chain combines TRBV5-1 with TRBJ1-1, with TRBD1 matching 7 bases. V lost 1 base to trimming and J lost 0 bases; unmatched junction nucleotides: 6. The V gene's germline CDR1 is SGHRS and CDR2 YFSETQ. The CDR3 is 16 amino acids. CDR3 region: CASSLPRTGMNTEAFF. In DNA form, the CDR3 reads TGCGCCAGCAGCTTGCCCCGGACAGGTATGAACACTGAAGCTTTCTTT.

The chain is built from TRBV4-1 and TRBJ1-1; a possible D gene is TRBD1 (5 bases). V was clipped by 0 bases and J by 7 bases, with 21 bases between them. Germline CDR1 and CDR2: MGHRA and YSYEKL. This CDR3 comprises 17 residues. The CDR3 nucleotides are TGCGCCAGCAGCCAAGATAGGGCTGGCAGGGCTGTGGGTGAAGCTTTCTTT. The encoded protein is CASSQDRAGRAVGEAFF.

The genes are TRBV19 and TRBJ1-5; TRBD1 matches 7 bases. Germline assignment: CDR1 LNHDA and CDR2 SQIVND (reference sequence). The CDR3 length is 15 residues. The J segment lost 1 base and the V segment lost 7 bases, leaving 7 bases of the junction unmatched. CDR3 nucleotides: TGTGCCAGTAATCCGGCAGGGGGAAGCAATCAGCCCCAGCATTTT. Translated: CASNPAGGSNQPQHF.

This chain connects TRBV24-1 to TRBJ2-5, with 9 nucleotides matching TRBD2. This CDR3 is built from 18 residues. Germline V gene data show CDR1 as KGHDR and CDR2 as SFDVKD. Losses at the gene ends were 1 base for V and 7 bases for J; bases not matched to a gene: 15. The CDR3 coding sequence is TGTGCCACCAGTGATTTCAGCCATGGGCTAGCGGGGAGTGGGACCCAGTACTTC. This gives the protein CATSDFSHGLAGSGTQYF.

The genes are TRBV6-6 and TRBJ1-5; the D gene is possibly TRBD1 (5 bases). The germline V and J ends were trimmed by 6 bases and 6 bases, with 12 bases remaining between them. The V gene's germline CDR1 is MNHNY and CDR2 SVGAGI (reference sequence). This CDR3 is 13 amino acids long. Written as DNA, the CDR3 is TGTGCCAGCAGCTCGGGGGAGTCTCAGCCCCAGCATTTT. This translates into CASSSGESQPQHF.

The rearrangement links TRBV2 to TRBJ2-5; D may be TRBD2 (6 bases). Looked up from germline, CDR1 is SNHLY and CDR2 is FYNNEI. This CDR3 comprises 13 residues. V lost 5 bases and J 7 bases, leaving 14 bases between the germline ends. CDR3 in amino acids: CASSWDSQGTQYF. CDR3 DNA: TGTGCCAGCAGTTGGGACTCCCAGGGGACCCAGTACTTC. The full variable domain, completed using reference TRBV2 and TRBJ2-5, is EPEVTQTPSHQVTQMGQEVILRCVPISNHLYFYWYRQILGQKVEFLVSFYNNEISEKSEIFDDQFSVERPDGSNFTLKIRSTKLEDSAMYFCASSWDSQGTQYFGPGTRLLVL.

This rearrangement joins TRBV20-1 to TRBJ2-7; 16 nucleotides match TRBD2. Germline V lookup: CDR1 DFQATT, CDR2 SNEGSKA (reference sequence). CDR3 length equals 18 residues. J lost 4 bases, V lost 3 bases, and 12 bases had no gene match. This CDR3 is CSASVPGLAGGPGYEQYF. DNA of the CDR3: TGCAGTGCTAGTGTACCGGGACTAGCGGGGGGGCCTGGTTACGAGCAGTACTTC.

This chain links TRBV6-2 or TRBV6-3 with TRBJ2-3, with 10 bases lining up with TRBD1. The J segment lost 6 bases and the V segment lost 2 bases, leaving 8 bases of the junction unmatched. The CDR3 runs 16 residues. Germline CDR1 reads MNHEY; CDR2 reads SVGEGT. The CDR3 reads CASSYGGTGVGDTQYF. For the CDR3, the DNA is TGTGCCAGCAGTTACGGCGGGACAGGGGTTGGGGATACGCAGTATTTT.

The CDR3 spells CASSPQGGNYGYTF. Written as DNA, the CDR3 is TGTGCCAGCAGCCCACAGGGGGGAAACTATGGCTACACCTTC. The V and J genes are TRBV14 and TRBJ1-2; TRBD1 agrees at 8 bases. After removal of 4 bases from V and 2 bases from J, the junction contained 3 bases not matched to a gene. The CDR3 has 14 amino acids. Germline CDR1 reads SGHDN; CDR2 reads FVKESK.

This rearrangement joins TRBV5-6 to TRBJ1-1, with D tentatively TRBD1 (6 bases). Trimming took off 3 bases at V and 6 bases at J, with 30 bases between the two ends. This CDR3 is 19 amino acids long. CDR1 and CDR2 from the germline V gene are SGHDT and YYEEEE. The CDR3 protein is CASSSSGDLTGLDSSEAFF. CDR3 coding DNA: TGTGCCAGCAGCTCCAGCGGGGATTTAACAGGGTTGGATAGCTCTGAAGCTTTCTTT.

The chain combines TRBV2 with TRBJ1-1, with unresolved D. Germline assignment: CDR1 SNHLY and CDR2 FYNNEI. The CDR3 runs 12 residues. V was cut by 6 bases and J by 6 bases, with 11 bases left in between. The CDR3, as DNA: TGTGCCAGCAGGAAGGCAGGTTCTGAAGCTTTCTTT. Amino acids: CASRKAGSEAFF.

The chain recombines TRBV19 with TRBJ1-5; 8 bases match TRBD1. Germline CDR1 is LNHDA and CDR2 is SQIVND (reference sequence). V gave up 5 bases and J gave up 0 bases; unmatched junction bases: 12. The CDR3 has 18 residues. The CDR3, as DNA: TGTGCCAGTAGTCCCACCTCAGGGGGCTTCTTTAGCAATCAGCCCCAGCATTTT. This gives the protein CASSPTSGGFFSNQPQHF.

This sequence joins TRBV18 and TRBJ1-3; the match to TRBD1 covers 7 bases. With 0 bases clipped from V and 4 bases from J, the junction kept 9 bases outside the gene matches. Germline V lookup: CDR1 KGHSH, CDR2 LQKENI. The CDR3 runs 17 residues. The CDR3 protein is CASSPPGRGREGNTIYF. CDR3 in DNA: TGTGCCAGCTCACCACCGGGAAGGGGGCGAGAGGGAAACACCATATATTTT.

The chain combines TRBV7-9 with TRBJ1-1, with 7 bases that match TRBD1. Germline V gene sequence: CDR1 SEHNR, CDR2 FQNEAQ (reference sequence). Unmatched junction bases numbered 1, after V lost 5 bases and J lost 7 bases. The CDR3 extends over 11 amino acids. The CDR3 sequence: CASSRDSEAFF. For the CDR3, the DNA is TGTGCCAGCAGCCGGGACAGTGAAGCTTTCTTT.

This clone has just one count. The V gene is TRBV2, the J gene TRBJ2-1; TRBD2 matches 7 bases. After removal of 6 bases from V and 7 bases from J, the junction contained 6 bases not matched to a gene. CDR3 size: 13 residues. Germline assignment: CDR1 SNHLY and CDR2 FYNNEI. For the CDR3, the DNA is TGTGCCAGCAGCCCAGCGGGAAGGAATGAGCAGTTCTTC. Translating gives CASSPAGRNEQFF. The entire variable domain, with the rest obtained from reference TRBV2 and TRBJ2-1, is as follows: EPEVTQTPSHQVTQMGQEVILRCVPISNHLYFYWYRQILGQKVEFLVSFYNNEISEKSEIFDDQFSVERPDGSNFTLKIRSTKLEDSAMYFCASSPAGRNEQFFGPGTRLTVL.

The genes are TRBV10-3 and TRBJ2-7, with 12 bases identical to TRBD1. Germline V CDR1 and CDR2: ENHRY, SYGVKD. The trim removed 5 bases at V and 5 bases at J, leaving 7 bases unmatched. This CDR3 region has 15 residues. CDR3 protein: CAISSTGTGGDEQYF. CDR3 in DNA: TGTGCCATCAGTTCCACCGGGACAGGGGGCGACGAGCAGTACTTC.

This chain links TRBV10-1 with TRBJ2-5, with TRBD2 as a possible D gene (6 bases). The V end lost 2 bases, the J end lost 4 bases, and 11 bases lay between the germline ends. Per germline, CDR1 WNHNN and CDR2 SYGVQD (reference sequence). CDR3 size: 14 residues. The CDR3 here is CASSERLGGETQYF. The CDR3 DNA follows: TGCGCCAGCAGTGAGAGGTTGGGGGGAGAGACCCAGTACTTC.

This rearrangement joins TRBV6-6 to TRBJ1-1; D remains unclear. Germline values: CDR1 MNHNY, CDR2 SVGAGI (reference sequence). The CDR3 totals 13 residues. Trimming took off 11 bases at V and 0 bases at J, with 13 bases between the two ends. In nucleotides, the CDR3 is TGTGCCTCCCAAGACGGAGTGAACACTGAAGCTTTCTTT. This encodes CASQDGVNTEAFF.

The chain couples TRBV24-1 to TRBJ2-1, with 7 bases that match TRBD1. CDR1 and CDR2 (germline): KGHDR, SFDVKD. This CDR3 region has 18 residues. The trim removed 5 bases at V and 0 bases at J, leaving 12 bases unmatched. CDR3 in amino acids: CATSARPGTASSYNEQFF. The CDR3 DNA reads TGTGCCACCAGTGCCCGCCCCGGGACAGCCAGCTCCTACAATGAGCAGTTCTTC.